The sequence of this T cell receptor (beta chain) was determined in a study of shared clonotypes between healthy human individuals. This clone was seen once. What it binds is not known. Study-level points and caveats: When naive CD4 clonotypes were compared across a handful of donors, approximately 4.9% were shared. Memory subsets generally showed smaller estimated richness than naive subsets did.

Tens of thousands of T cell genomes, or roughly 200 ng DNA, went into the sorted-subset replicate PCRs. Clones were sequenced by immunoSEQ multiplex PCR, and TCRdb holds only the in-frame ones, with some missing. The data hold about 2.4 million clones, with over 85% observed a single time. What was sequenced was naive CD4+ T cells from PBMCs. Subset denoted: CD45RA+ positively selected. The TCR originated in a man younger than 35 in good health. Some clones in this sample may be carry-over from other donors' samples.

The CDR3 DNA follows: TGTGCCAGCAGCGTAGAACAGGGGGGACTCGAGCAGTACTTC. Amino acid sequence: CASSVEQGGLEQYF. The chain has TRBV9 and TRBJ2-7, with 8 bases that match TRBD1. The length of the CDR3 is 14 residues. Germline V gives CDR1 SGDLS, CDR2 YYNGEE. Losses at the gene ends were 0 bases for V and 6 bases for J; bases not matched to a gene: 5. Full variable domain (outside the CDR3, taken from reference TRBV9 and TRBJ2-7): DSGVTQTPKHLITATGQRVTLRCSPRSGDLSVYWYQQSLDQGLQFLIQYYNGEERAKGNILERFSAQQFPDLHSELNLSSLELGDSALYFCASSVEQGGLEQYFGPGTRLTVT.